These 5 T cell receptor beta chains came from one sample sequenced in a study of synovial regulatory T cells in juvenile arthritis. Sequencing was performed with immunoSEQ multiplex PCR; in TCRdb, only in-frame clones are kept and a portion is missing. This listing includes 9,000 to 10,000 clones. Sequenced: Treg cells from blood. Sample subset: remaining (HLA-DR-negative) circulating blood Treg cells. The source is a donor aged 2-35 years with juvenile idiopathic arthritis.

This chain links TRBV4-3 with TRBJ2-7. This CDR3 spans 15 amino acids. No DNA was logged. In germline, CDR1 is LGHNA, CDR2 YSLEER. The CDR3 sequence: CASRPGLTGSYEQYF.

This rearrangement joins TRBV7-9 to TRBJ2-7. Germline lookup yields CDR1 SEHNR and CDR2 FQNEAQ (reference sequence). This CDR3 has 11 residues. Only the protein is available. The CDR3 reads CASSLAGEQYF.

CDR3 sequence reads: CASSLGGGEKLFF. The rearrangement joins TRBV5-4 to TRBJ1-4; TCRdb proposes TRBD1, but this gene call is untestable without DNA. The V gene's germline CDR1 is SGHNT and CDR2 YYREEE (reference sequence). CDR3 length: 13 residues. The record lacks a DNA sequence.

This chain uses TRBV19 with TRBJ1-2. CDR1 and CDR2 (germline): LNHDA, SQIVND (reference sequence). The CDR3 runs 20 residues. Only the protein is on record. The CDR3 sequence is CGRGEKGTVNPGGTNYGYTF.

This chain uses TRBV4-3 with TRBJ1-4. This CDR3 is 15 amino acids long. No DNA sequence was recorded. Germline V CDR1 and CDR2: LGHNA, YSLEER. This CDR3 is CASSQDWGPNEKLFF.